This T cell receptor beta chain was retrieved from a study of technical replicates of blood from a handful of donors. The assay was immunoSEQ multiplex PCR, and TCRdb's table has in-frame clones only and misses some. Of some 80,000 clones in the sample, around 90% were seen once. The length of the CDR3 is 11 residues. The germline V and J ends were trimmed by 7 bases and 6 bases, with 9 bases remaining between them. CDR1 is LNHDA and CDR2 is SQIVND in the germline V gene (reference sequence). The chain recombines TRBV19 with TRBJ1-1, with unresolved D. The sample consisted of T cells isolated from PBMCs. The sequence came from a human donor in good health. CDR3 bases: TGTGCCAGTATGGTGGGCTCTGAAGCTTTCTTT. Protein product: CASMVGSEAFF.